These 4 T cell receptor beta chains came from one sample sequenced in a study of read filtering for tumor transcriptome and immune sequencing (dated by TCRdb to the early 2020s). The sequencer listed for this sample is Illumina HiSeq 4000. TCR libraries were constructed from approximately 390 ng RNA using the Immunoverse kit, and molecular barcoded adaptors covering alpha/delta and beta/gamma chains were employed. In TCRdb, the public reads were trimmed at Q25 with fastp and aligned with MiXCR, with productive beta chains retained. Identical CDR3 proteins give one entry, which carries the most common genes and DNA. Recorded for this sample are some 130,000 distinct CDR3 sequences; less than 15% of them occurred a single time. The ten largest clones add up to under 9% of the sample. Sequenced input: a population of CD138-negative cells sorted from bone marrow. Per the publication, the cell subset or site label means: bone marrow mononuclear cells depleted of CD138+ plasma/myeloma cells by negative magnetic selection. These receptors were taken from a donor aged 40 or over with multiple myeloma.

The chain carries TRBV7-9 and TRBJ1-3; perhaps TRBD1 as D (6 bases). Trimming stripped 11 bases from V and 0 bases from J, with 14 bases between. This CDR3 is built from 14 residues. CDR1 and CDR2 from the germline V gene are SEHNR and FQNEAQ (reference sequence). The CDR3 loop is CAVRSGASGNTIYF. As DNA, the CDR3 is TGTGCCGTCCGTTCGGGGGCCTCTGGAAACACCATATATTTT.

This clonotype was seen at least ten times. The chain uses TRBV12-3 or TRBV12-4 and TRBJ2-1; TRBD2 aligns across 8 bases. Trimming removed 7 bases from V and 4 bases from J; junction bases left unmatched: 15. This CDR3 comprises 17 residues. The CDR3 DNA reads TGTGCCAGCACCCCCGGGTCGGGAGGGAAGTTTTACAATGAGCAGTTCTTC. The encoded protein is CASTPGSGGKFYNEQFF.

V gene TRBV29-1 combines with J gene TRBJ2-1, with a weak D call TRBD2 (5 bases). Deletions cut 6 bases from V and 4 bases from J, with 7 bases between. CDR1 SQVTM and CDR2 ANQGSEA come from the germline V gene. This CDR3 comprises 11 residues. The CDR3: CSVGLYNEQFF. DNA for the CDR3: TGCAGCGTCGGACTTTACAATGAGCAGTTCTTC.

The V gene is TRBV20-1, the J gene TRBJ2-3; 11 nucleotides match TRBD2. CDR1 and CDR2 (germline): DFQATT, SNEGSKA (reference sequence). J gave up 0 bases and V 0 bases, and 5 bases lay outside the gene matches. The CDR3 runs to 17 residues. CDR3 sequence reads: CSARDLTSGGSTDTQYF. CDR3 nucleotide sequence: TGCAGTGCTAGAGATCTAACTAGCGGGGGTAGCACAGATACGCAGTATTTT.